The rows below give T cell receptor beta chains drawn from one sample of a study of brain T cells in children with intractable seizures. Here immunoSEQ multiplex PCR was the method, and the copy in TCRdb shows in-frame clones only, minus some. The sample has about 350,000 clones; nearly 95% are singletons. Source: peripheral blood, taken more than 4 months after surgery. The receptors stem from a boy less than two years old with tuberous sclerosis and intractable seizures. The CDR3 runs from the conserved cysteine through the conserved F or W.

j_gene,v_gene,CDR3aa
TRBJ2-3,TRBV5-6,CASSLEASSVDTQYF
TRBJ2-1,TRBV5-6,CASSSPGWTSGGNEQFF
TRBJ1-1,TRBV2,CASKEDRDTEAFF
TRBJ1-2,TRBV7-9,CASSTRQPASGYTF
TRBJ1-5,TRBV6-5,CASNGQGFGPQHF
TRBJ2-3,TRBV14,CASSRLTGDTQYF
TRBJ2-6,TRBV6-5,CASSLTVSGANVLTF
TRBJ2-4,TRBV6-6,CASSSTDLAKNIQYF
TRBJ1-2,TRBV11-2,CASSLDRTVPYGYTF
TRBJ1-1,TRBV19,CASSIHSPLFLGTEAFF
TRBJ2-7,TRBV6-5,CAMAQHPSYEQYF
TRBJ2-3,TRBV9,CASSVQGSTDTQYF
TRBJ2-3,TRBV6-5,CASIKGLTDTQYF
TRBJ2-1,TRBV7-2,CASSLVVAGGRDEQFF
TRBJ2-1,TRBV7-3,CASSQSRRRDEQFF
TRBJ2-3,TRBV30,CAWSVIKGDTQYF
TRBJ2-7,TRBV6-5,CASSYSRAAEQYF
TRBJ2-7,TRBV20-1,CSASQDRKFDEQYF
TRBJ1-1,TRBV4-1,CASSQDSGRYTEAFF
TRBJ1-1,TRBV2,CASSERGYGGDHTEAFF
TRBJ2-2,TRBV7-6,CASSPQTVNTGELFF
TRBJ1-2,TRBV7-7,CASSLESRRDRLNYGYTF
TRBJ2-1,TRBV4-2,CASSQEGGSVREQFF
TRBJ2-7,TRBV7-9,CASSRDFYEQYF
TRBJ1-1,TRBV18,CASLTGGHTEAFF
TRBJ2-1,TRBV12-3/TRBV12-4,CASSFVWEDEQFF
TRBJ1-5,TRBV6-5,CASKDRMDQPQHF
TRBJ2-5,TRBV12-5,CASGLGQEETQYF
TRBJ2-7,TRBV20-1,CSASLWGGNSYEQYF
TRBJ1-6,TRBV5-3,CARSSAPAAGTGESPLHF
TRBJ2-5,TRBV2,CASSELDYREQETQYF
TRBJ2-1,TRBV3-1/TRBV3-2,CASSQRSGKHNEQFF
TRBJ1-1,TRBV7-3,CASSPQGYTEAFF
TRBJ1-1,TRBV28,CASSSPRGLNTEAFF
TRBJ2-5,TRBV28,CASSLLAEETQYF
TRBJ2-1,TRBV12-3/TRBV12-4,CASSPRGDNEQFF
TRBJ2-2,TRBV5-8,CASSLARRGATGELFF
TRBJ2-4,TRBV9,CASSVDGAWGAKNIQYF
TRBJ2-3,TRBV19,CASTPGGPTDTQYF
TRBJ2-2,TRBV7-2,CASSLAGVTPGELFF
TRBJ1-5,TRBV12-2,CASRVRGPGRLYSNQPQHF
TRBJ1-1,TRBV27,CASSPAAARVNTEAFF
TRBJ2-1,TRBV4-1,CASSQIWEGDNEQFF
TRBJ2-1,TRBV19,CASSMAGSYNEQFF
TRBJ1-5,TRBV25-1,CASSESTGSGGQPQHF
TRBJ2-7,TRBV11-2,CASSLVEREQYF
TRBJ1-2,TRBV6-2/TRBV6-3,CASSLQLNYGYTF
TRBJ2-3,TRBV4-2,CASSQDGATQYF
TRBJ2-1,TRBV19,CASSITSGGSSYNEQFF
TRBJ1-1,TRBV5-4,CASSWGQGGLGTEAFF
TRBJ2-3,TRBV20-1,CSASDLGDTQYF
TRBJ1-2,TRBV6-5,CASSPSRFYGYTF
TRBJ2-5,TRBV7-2,CASSLGAGAETQYF
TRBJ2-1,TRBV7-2,CASSLLRGLADYNEQFF
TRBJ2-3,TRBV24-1,CATSVGVDYPDTQYF
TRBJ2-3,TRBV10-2,CASSESSGRTDTQYF
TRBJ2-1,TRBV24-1,CATSASGRPNEQFF
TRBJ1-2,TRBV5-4,CASSPDRGYYTF
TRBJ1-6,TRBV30,CAWSEGTPNSPLHF
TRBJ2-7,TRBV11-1,CASSPEVPYEQYF